This is a list of T cell receptor beta chains from one sample in a study of graft-versus-host responses after intestinal transplantation. These receptors have no known antigen. Assay used: immunoSEQ multiplex PCR; TCRdb lists only in-frame clones, some missing. The table lists fewer than 150,000 clones, more than 90% of them singletons. This sample comprised unstimulated CD4+ T cells sorted from spleen or lymph node cells, obtained before intestinal transplant. The source is a human donor who received an intestinal transplant. CDR3s include the opening cysteine and the closing phenylalanine or tryptophan. D genes are given only for firm matches. For some rows the clone size is stated as once, few or many, or as a class when expanded; others skip it.

cdr3_length: 14; v_call: TRBV5-6; d_call: .; j_call: TRBJ2-7; clone_size: .; cdr3_nt: TGTGCCAGCAGCTTAAGGCGAGAGACCTACGGGCAGTACTTC; cdr3_aa: CASSLRRETYGQYF
cdr3_length: 16; v_call: TRBV9; d_call: TRBD2; j_call: TRBJ2-3; clone_size: .; cdr3_nt: TGTGCCAGCACCGCTAGCGGGGGTCTGTACACAGATACGCAGTATTTT; cdr3_aa: CASTASGGLYTDTQYF
cdr3_length: 14; v_call: TRBV5-1; d_call: TRBD2; j_call: TRBJ2-7; clone_size: .; cdr3_nt: TGCGCCAGCTCTTCGACTAGCGCCCTCCACGAGCAGTACTTC; cdr3_aa: CASSSTSALHEQYF
cdr3_length: 15; v_call: TRBV30; d_call: .; j_call: TRBJ1-1; clone_size: .; cdr3_nt: TGTGCCTGGAGTGTACTAATCGGGGTCAACACTGAAGCTTTCTTT; cdr3_aa: CAWSVLIGVNTEAFF
cdr3_length: 15; v_call: TRBV10-3; d_call: .; j_call: TRBJ2-2; clone_size: .; cdr3_nt: TGTGCCATCAGGGAGCAACTATCGAACACCGGGGAGCTGTTTTTT; cdr3_aa: CAIREQLSNTGELFF
cdr3_length: 17; v_call: TRBV4-1; d_call: .; j_call: TRBJ1-6; clone_size: .; cdr3_nt: TGCGCCAGCAGCCAAGTTCCCGGGACAAAACTTTATTCACCCCTCCACTTT; cdr3_aa: CASSQVPGTKLYSPLHF
cdr3_length: 15; v_call: TRBV18; d_call: .; j_call: TRBJ1-5; clone_size: .; cdr3_nt: TGTGCCAGCTCACCATCAATGGGCAGCAGTGCGCCCCAGCATTTT; cdr3_aa: CASSPSMGSSAPQHF
cdr3_length: 15; v_call: TRBV5-1; d_call: .; j_call: TRBJ2-2; clone_size: .; cdr3_nt: TGCGCCAGCAGCGGGCTCCACGGCCCCACCGGGGAGCTGTTTTTT; cdr3_aa: CASSGLHGPTGELFF
cdr3_length: 17; v_call: TRBV15; d_call: TRBD2; j_call: TRBJ2-5; clone_size: .; cdr3_nt: TGTGCCACCAGCGGGACTACCAACCCAAATACTCAAGAGACCCAGTACTTC; cdr3_aa: CATSGTTNPNTQETQYF
cdr3_length: 12; v_call: TRBV6-5; d_call: .; j_call: TRBJ2-3; clone_size: .; cdr3_nt: TGTGCCAGCAGTGAATATGCGGATACGCAGTATTTT; cdr3_aa: CASSEYADTQYF
cdr3_length: 17; v_call: TRBV5-1; d_call: TRBD2; j_call: TRBJ2-1; clone_size: once; cdr3_nt: TGCGCCAGCAGCCCTTGGGGTAGCGGGGGGGTTATCGATGAGCAGTTCTTC; cdr3_aa: CASSPWGSGGVIDEQFF
cdr3_length: 13; v_call: TRBV5-4; d_call: .; j_call: TRBJ1-2; clone_size: .; cdr3_nt: TGTGCCAGCAGCTTCCGATCCAACTATGGCTACACCTTC; cdr3_aa: CASSFRSNYGYTF
cdr3_length: 14; v_call: TRBV12-2; d_call: .; j_call: TRBJ1-1; clone_size: .; cdr3_nt: TGTGCAAGTCGCTTAGGTGAGGGGGCCACTGAAGCTTTCTTT; cdr3_aa: CASRLGEGATEAFF
cdr3_length: 15; v_call: TRBV4-1; d_call: TRBD1; j_call: TRBJ2-7; clone_size: .; cdr3_nt: TGCGCCAGCAGCCGACCGGCGACAGGGGTAGACGAGCAGTACTTC; cdr3_aa: CASSRPATGVDEQYF
cdr3_length: 16; v_call: TRBV9; d_call: TRBD1; j_call: TRBJ2-1; clone_size: .; cdr3_nt: TGTGCCAGCAGCGGAGGACAGGGGGTTTCCTACAATGAGCAGTTCTTC; cdr3_aa: CASSGGQGVSYNEQFF
cdr3_length: 14; v_call: TRBV9; d_call: TRBD1; j_call: TRBJ1-1; clone_size: .; cdr3_nt: TGTGCCAGCAGCGGCAGGGGGCTCGACACTGAAGCTTTCTTT; cdr3_aa: CASSGRGLDTEAFF
cdr3_length: 14; v_call: TRBV19; d_call: .; j_call: TRBJ1-2; clone_size: .; cdr3_nt: TGTGCGAGCGGGGGGGGCGCCGGTTACTATGGCTACACCTTC; cdr3_aa: CASGGGAGYYGYTF
cdr3_length: 15; v_call: TRBV10-3; d_call: .; j_call: TRBJ2-1; clone_size: .; cdr3_nt: TGTGCCATCAGTGAGTCAAGCAGGGCCAACAATGAGCAGTTCTTC; cdr3_aa: CAISESSRANNEQFF
cdr3_length: 15; v_call: TRBV5-6; d_call: .; j_call: TRBJ2-3; clone_size: once; cdr3_nt: TGTGCCAGCAGCTTTTACTCTAAAAAAGGAGATACGCAGTATTTT; cdr3_aa: CASSFYSKKGDTQYF
cdr3_length: 13; v_call: TRBV13; d_call: .; j_call: TRBJ1-2; clone_size: .; cdr3_nt: TGTGCCAGCAGCTTACGCAGGGTCTATGGCTACACCTTC; cdr3_aa: CASSLRRVYGYTF
cdr3_length: 12; v_call: TRBV10-3; d_call: .; j_call: TRBJ1-2; clone_size: .; cdr3_nt: TGTGCCATCAGTGGGGGAGCCCCTGGCTACACCTTC; cdr3_aa: CAISGGAPGYTF
cdr3_length: 14; v_call: TRBV25-1; d_call: .; j_call: TRBJ2-3; clone_size: .; cdr3_nt: TGTGCCAGCACTAGGACCGCCAGCCCAGATACGCAGTATTTT; cdr3_aa: CASTRTASPDTQYF
cdr3_length: 15; v_call: TRBV9; d_call: TRBD1; j_call: TRBJ1-1; clone_size: once; cdr3_nt: TGTGTCAGCAGCGGCACTGGACAGGGTCGTGTTGAAGCTTTCTTT; cdr3_aa: CVSSGTGQGRVEAFF
cdr3_length: 15; v_call: TRBV5-1; d_call: .; j_call: TRBJ2-5; clone_size: .; cdr3_nt: TGCGCCAGCAGCTTACCCGGGACATTCGGGGAGACCCAGTACTTC; cdr3_aa: CASSLPGTFGETQYF
cdr3_length: 15; v_call: TRBV2; d_call: .; j_call: TRBJ2-2; clone_size: .; cdr3_nt: TGTGCCAGCAGTGAACGGGGGGCAGAGACCGGGGAGCTGTTTTTT; cdr3_aa: CASSERGAETGELFF
cdr3_length: 14; v_call: TRBV5-1; d_call: TRBD1; j_call: TRBJ1-2; clone_size: .; cdr3_nt: TGCGCCAGCAGTCTCGGGACAGGGAACTATGGCTACACCTTC; cdr3_aa: CASSLGTGNYGYTF
cdr3_length: 14; v_call: TRBV7-9; d_call: .; j_call: TRBJ1-1; clone_size: .; cdr3_nt: TGTGCCAGCAGCTTAGACCTCCTTGGCACTGAAGCTTTCTTT; cdr3_aa: CASSLDLLGTEAFF
cdr3_length: 14; v_call: TRBV9; d_call: TRBD1; j_call: TRBJ2-4; clone_size: .; cdr3_nt: TGTGCCAGCAGCCCCCAGACAGGGCGAAACATTCAGTACTTC; cdr3_aa: CASSPQTGRNIQYF
cdr3_length: 15; v_call: TRBV5-6; d_call: .; j_call: TRBJ1-5; clone_size: .; cdr3_nt: TGTGCCAGCAGCTTGTCAGGTTATAGCAATCAGCCCCAGCATTTT; cdr3_aa: CASSLSGYSNQPQHF
cdr3_length: 14; v_call: TRBV19; d_call: TRBD1; j_call: TRBJ1-2; clone_size: .; cdr3_nt: TGTGCCAGTAGCAGGGACAGGGGAAACTATGGCTACACCTTC; cdr3_aa: CASSRDRGNYGYTF
cdr3_length: 18; v_call: TRBV4-1; d_call: TRBD1; j_call: TRBJ2-3; clone_size: .; cdr3_nt: TGCGCCAGCAGCCAACACTTCGGCGGGACAGGGGCTGGAGATACGCAGTATTTT; cdr3_aa: CASSQHFGGTGAGDTQYF
cdr3_length: 14; v_call: TRBV2; d_call: .; j_call: TRBJ1-4; clone_size: .; cdr3_nt: TGTGCCAGCAGGAACGGGAATAATGGGGAAAAACTGTTTTTT; cdr3_aa: CASRNGNNGEKLFF
cdr3_length: 14; v_call: TRBV5-6; d_call: .; j_call: TRBJ1-3; clone_size: few; cdr3_nt: TGTGCCAGCAGCTTGGGTCTCTCTGGAAACACCATATATTTT; cdr3_aa: CASSLGLSGNTIYF
cdr3_length: 15; v_call: TRBV19; d_call: .; j_call: TRBJ1-5; clone_size: .; cdr3_nt: TGTGCCAGTAGGGCGGCAGGCGGGAGGGGTCAGCCCCAGCATTTT; cdr3_aa: CASRAAGGRGQPQHF
cdr3_length: 16; v_call: TRBV6-1; d_call: .; j_call: TRBJ2-4; clone_size: .; cdr3_nt: TGTGCCAGCAGTGTAAGAGACAGGCTAGCCAAAAACATTCAGTACTTC; cdr3_aa: CASSVRDRLAKNIQYF
cdr3_length: 17; v_call: TRBV30; d_call: TRBD1; j_call: TRBJ1-2; clone_size: few; cdr3_nt: TGTGCCTGGAGACCGACCGGGACAGGGGGGCCCTCTAGGGGCTACACCTTC; cdr3_aa: CAWRPTGTGGPSRGYTF
cdr3_length: 18; v_call: TRBV2; d_call: TRBD1; j_call: TRBJ1-6; clone_size: .; cdr3_nt: TGTGCCAGCAGCTGGGGACAGGGTGGCTCTTCTGTTAATTCACCCCTCCACTTT; cdr3_aa: CASSWGQGGSSVNSPLHF
cdr3_length: 14; v_call: TRBV5-1; d_call: .; j_call: TRBJ2-3; clone_size: .; cdr3_nt: TGCGCCAGCAGCTTCGGCGCCACCACAGATACGCAGTATTTT; cdr3_aa: CASSFGATTDTQYF
cdr3_length: 13; v_call: TRBV18; d_call: .; j_call: TRBJ2-7; clone_size: .; cdr3_nt: TGTGCCAGCTCACCCAGGGGAGCCTACGAGCAGTACTTC; cdr3_aa: CASSPRGAYEQYF
cdr3_length: 14; v_call: TRBV19; d_call: TRBD1; j_call: TRBJ2-7; clone_size: few; cdr3_nt: TGTGCCAGTAGTGCGGGACAGGGGGTCTACGAGCAGTACTTC; cdr3_aa: CASSAGQGVYEQYF
cdr3_length: 16; v_call: TRBV23-1; d_call: .; j_call: TRBJ2-7; clone_size: .; cdr3_nt: TGCGCCAGCAGTCATAACGGTGTGGTAAGCCGCTACGAGCAGTACTTC; cdr3_aa: CASSHNGVVSRYEQYF
cdr3_length: 14; v_call: TRBV11-1; d_call: .; j_call: TRBJ2-7; clone_size: .; cdr3_nt: TGTGCCAGCAGCCTCCGGGGCGGATCCTACGAGCGGTACTTC; cdr3_aa: CASSLRGGSYERYF
cdr3_length: 13; v_call: TRBV30; d_call: TRBD2; j_call: TRBJ2-1; clone_size: .; cdr3_nt: TGTGCCGTAGAGCGGGGGGGCCCGGATGAGCAGTTCTTC; cdr3_aa: CAVERGGPDEQFF
cdr3_length: 14; v_call: TRBV9; d_call: .; j_call: TRBJ2-2; clone_size: .; cdr3_nt: TGTGCCAGCAGCGTGGGACAGAACACCGGGGAGCTGTTTTTT; cdr3_aa: CASSVGQNTGELFF
cdr3_length: 15; v_call: TRBV27; d_call: .; j_call: TRBJ2-7; clone_size: .; cdr3_nt: TGTGCCAGCAGATCGGCCAGTTTGAGCTCCTACGAGCAGTACTTC; cdr3_aa: CASRSASLSSYEQYF
cdr3_length: 14; v_call: TRBV21-1; d_call: .; j_call: TRBJ1-6; clone_size: .; cdr3_nt: TGTGCCAACCCCCTAACAGGGATTAATTCACCCCTCCACTTT; cdr3_aa: CANPLTGINSPLHF